This T cell receptor beta chain comes out of a study of Ad26.COV2.S vaccination and SARS-CoV-2 variants. The overall study: Donor was assigned to the Ad26.COV2.S arm of trial COV1001.

The protocol was immunoSEQ multiplex PCR, while the TCRdb copy is restricted to in-frame clones and leaves out a portion. The sample has 300,000 to 400,000 clones; 80% to 90% are singletons. Deletions cut 5 bases from V and 2 bases from J, with 16 bases between. Germline V CDR1 and CDR2: LNHDA, SQIVND (reference sequence). This CDR3 is built from 16 residues. The treatment is: around 19 received Ad26.COV2.S at low or high dose, single or two shots; about 5 received placebo; per-sample allocation not given. Sampling took place 63 days after the first vaccine or placebo injection. The sequencing used peripheral blood, collected in a trial of Ad26.COV2.S vaccine versus placebo. V usage is TRBV19 and J usage is TRBJ1-5, with D possibly TRBD1 on 5 matching bases. This receptor was taken from a person between 18 and 65 years old who received the Ad26.COV2.S COVID-19 vaccine or a placebo. This chain's CDR3 is CASSEPRRGGNQPQHF. The CDR3 DNA is TGTGCCAGTAGTGAGCCCCGGAGAGGGGGCAATCAGCCCCAGCATTTT.